Described below is a single TCR beta chain sequence and its context. Its antigen remains undetermined. At one of its ends the junction is not consistent with the germline gene, which may arise from a read error. The data were taken from a study of T-cell reconstitution after alpha-beta-depleted transplantation in children (dated by TCRdb to the mid-2010s). For context, the study as a whole: The study quantitatively tracked T-cell immune reconstitution after TCRalphabeta/CD19-depleted allogeneic hematopoietic cell transplantation in children using TCR repertoire profiling. Findings and caveats that apply to the study as a whole: About two months after transplant, the apparently early recovery of alphabetaT-cell counts reportedly depended on just several hundred clones that had expanded rapidly and came from non-depleted graft cells. Over subsequent months, a decline in hyperexpanded clone frequencies was noted, and after one year, T-cell counts and TCRbeta diversity were mostly ascribed to newly produced T cells. The high TCRbeta diversity at day 60 in some patients was ascribed to recipient T cells and intrathymic progenitors that had survived conditioning.

Libraries were constructed by PCR. TCRdb records Illumina HiSeq 2500 as the sequencer. TCR library preparation used molecular barcoding, with unique molecular identifiers applied to normalize quantification of the TCRbeta repertoire. The public reads were reanalyzed by TCRdb: fastp trimming at Q25, MiXCR alignment, in-frame beta chains only. Rows with a matching CDR3 protein are joined into one entry that keeps the most common DNA and genes. This sample is represented by around 490,000 distinct CDR3 sequences; roughly 10% of them were singletons. Clones ranked in the top ten supply roughly 15% of the sample. From the cysteine up to the phenylalanine, the CDR3 has a length of 14 residues. The kept DNA is CDR3 alone, 42 bases in frame from the first base. The germline V gene (reference sequence) yields SGHKS for CDR1 and YYEKEE for CDR2. In the paper's terms, the treatment or condition label means: allogeneic hematopoietic cell transplantation with graft depleted of TCRalphabeta T cells and CD19 B cells. TCRalphabeta/CD19-depleted allogeneic hematopoietic cell grafts were given to the transplant recipients, all of whom were children.

Sequencing was performed on PBMCs, mostly from graft donor cells, taken 180 days after TCRalphabeta/CD19-depleted stem cell transplant. The chain is encoded by TRBV5-5 joined to TRBJ1-5, with the D gene call left open. The sequence was collected from a female patient younger than 10 who had a stem cell transplant for aplastic anemia, so the T cells may come from the graft donor. The DNA sequence follows: TGTGTCAGCACCTTCTATCTAAATAATCAGCCCCAGCATTTT. It encodes CVSTFYLNNQPQHF.